This entry concerns a single T cell receptor beta chain. Authors' analysis steps: The detection floor for productive clonotype frequency was 2.59 x 10-5. Using immunoSEQ multiplex PCR, the repertoire was profiled, and TCRdb retains in-frame clones only, with some absent. V and J calls and clone size come straight from that table; D and trimming were deduced from the DNA. The sample consists of around 48,000 clones, 55% to 75% of them appearing once. These data originate in a study of STAT5B mutations in CD4+ large granular lymphocyte leukemia. The sample comprised CD4+ T cells from blood buffy coats. The clonotype originates from a human donor in good health.

CDR3 sequence reads: CASSYQVNSNQPQHF. DNA for the CDR3: TGTGCCAGCAGTTACCAGGTGAATAGCAATCAGCCCCAGCATTTT. The genes are TRBV6-5 and TRBJ1-5; D remains ambiguous. This CDR3 is built from 15 residues. Germline loops: CDR1 MNHEY, CDR2 SVGAGI. V lost 2 bases to trimming and J lost 0 bases, with 8 bases between them.